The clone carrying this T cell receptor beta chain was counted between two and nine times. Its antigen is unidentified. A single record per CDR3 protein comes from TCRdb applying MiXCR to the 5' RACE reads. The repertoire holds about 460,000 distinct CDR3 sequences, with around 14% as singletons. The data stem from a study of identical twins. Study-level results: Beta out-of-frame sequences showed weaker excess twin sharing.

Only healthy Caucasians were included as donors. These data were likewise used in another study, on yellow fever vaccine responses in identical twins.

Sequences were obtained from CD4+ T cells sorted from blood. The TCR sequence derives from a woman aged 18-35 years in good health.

DNA for the CDR3: TGTGCCAGCAGCTTACCGTCAGGGTTTAAAGCTTTCTTT. Encoded protein: CASSLPSGFKAFF. The chain employs TRBV7-2 and TRBJ1-1; D is perhaps TRBD1 (5 bases). Trimming took off 2 bases at V and 9 bases at J, with 13 bases between the two ends. Per the germline V gene, CDR1 is SGHTA and CDR2 is FQGNSA. The CDR3 spans 13 residues.